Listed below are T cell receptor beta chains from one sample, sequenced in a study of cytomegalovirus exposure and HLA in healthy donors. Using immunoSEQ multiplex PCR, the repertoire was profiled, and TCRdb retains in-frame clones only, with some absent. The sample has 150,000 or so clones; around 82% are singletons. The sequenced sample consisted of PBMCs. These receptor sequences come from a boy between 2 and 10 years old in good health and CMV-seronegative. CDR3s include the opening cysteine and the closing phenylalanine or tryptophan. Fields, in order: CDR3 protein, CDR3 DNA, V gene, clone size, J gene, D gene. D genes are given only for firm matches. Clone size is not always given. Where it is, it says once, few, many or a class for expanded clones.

CDR3: CASKVGGNTEAFF
DNA: TGTGCCAGCAAGGTCGGGGGGAACACTGAAGCTTTCTTT
V: TRBV27
size: -
J: TRBJ1-1
D: -

CDR3: CASSLQMTQETQYF
DNA: TGTGCCAGCTCACTACAGATGACCCAAGAGACCCAGTACTTC
V: TRBV18
size: -
J: TRBJ2-5
D: -

CDR3: CSVGGSYEQYF
DNA: TGCAGCGTTGGAGGTTCCTACGAGCAGTACTTC
V: TRBV29-1
size: -
J: TRBJ2-7
D: -

CDR3: CATSEAASRTSGRGGPQHF
DNA: TGTGCCACCAGCGAGGCGGCTTCTAGGACATCAGGACGAGGTGGGCCCCAGCATTTT
V: TRBV15
size: -
J: TRBJ1-5
D: -

CDR3: CASSSSDRAGNTIYF
DNA: TGTGCCAGCAGCTCCTCGGACAGGGCTGGAAACACCATATATTTT
V: TRBV7-7
size: -
J: TRBJ1-3
D: TRBD1

CDR3: CASSVTSGRSLENIQYF
DNA: TGTGCCAGCAGCGTGACTAGCGGGAGAAGTCTCGAAAACATTCAGTACTTC
V: TRBV9
size: -
J: TRBJ2-4
D: TRBD2

CDR3: CASSSPGTPF
DNA: TGTGCCAGCAGTTCCCCCGGGACACCGTTT
V: TRBV27
size: few
J: TRBJ1-1
D: -

CDR3: CASSIGRLVRNTGELFF
DNA: TGTGCCAGTAGTATCGGTAGGCTAGTCAGGAACACCGGGGAGCTGTTTTTT
V: TRBV19
size: -
J: TRBJ2-2
D: -

CDR3: CASSEALQVQRGETQYF
DNA: TGTGCCAGCAGTGAAGCGCTTCAGGTTCAGAGAGGGGAGACCCAGTACTTC
V: TRBV2
size: -
J: TRBJ2-5
D: -

CDR3: CASSESIPLSSVQETQYF
DNA: TGCGCCAGCAGTGAGTCGATTCCGCTCAGTAGCGTGCAAGAGACCCAGTACTTC
V: TRBV10-2
size: once
J: TRBJ2-5
D: -

CDR3: CASSLAPLAGGSYEQYF
DNA: TGCGCCAGCAGCTTGGCCCCGCTAGCGGGAGGATCCTACGAGCAGTACTTC
V: TRBV5-1
size: -
J: TRBJ2-7
D: TRBD2

CDR3: CASSSGTVNTGELFF
DNA: TGTGCCAGCAGCTCCGGGACAGTGAACACCGGGGAGCTGTTTTTT
V: TRBV7-9
size: -
J: TRBJ2-2
D: TRBD1

CDR3: CASSPTTGSSYNEQFF
DNA: TGCGCCAGCAGTCCTACGACTGGCAGCTCCTACAATGAGCAGTTCTTC
V: TRBV5-1
size: -
J: TRBJ2-1
D: -

CDR3: CASSYNRGQGVKLFF
DNA: TGTGCCAGCAGTTATAATAGGGGACAGGGGGTAAAACTGTTTTTT
V: TRBV6-6
size: few
J: TRBJ1-4
D: TRBD1

CDR3: CSVEPMTKGVNEKLFF
DNA: TGCAGCGTTGAGCCGATGACGAAAGGGGTAAATGAAAAACTGTTTTTT
V: TRBV29-1
size: -
J: TRBJ1-4
D: -

CDR3: CAARDRHRDTQYF
DNA: TGTGCCGCCCGGGACAGGCATAGGGATACGCAGTATTTT
V: TRBV10-3
size: once
J: TRBJ2-3
D: TRBD1

CDR3: CASSFLTGDTQYF
DNA: TGCGCCAGCAGCTTTTTGACGGGAGATACGCAGTATTTT
V: TRBV5-1
size: -
J: TRBJ2-3
D: -

CDR3: CASGGTEAEKLFF
DNA: TGTGCCAGCGGGGGGACGGAGGCTGAAAAACTGTTTTTT
V: TRBV2
size: -
J: TRBJ1-4
D: -

CDR3: CSTKGGQSSYEQYF
DNA: TGCAGCACAAAAGGGGGACAGAGCTCCTACGAGCAGTACTTC
V: TRBV29-1
size: -
J: TRBJ2-7
D: TRBD1

CDR3: CASSSRTSNEQFF
DNA: TGTGCCAGCAGTAGTAGGACTAGCAATGAGCAGTTCTTC
V: TRBV25-1
size: -
J: TRBJ2-1
D: TRBD2

CDR3: CSARDFRGKYF
DNA: TGCAGTGCTAGAGATTTTCGGGGGAAGTACTTC
V: TRBV20-1
size: -
J: TRBJ2-7
D: -

CDR3: CASSQGTLSGYEQYF
DNA: TGCGCCAGCAGCCAAGGAACCCTCAGCGGATACGAGCAGTACTTC
V: TRBV4-1
size: -
J: TRBJ2-7
D: -